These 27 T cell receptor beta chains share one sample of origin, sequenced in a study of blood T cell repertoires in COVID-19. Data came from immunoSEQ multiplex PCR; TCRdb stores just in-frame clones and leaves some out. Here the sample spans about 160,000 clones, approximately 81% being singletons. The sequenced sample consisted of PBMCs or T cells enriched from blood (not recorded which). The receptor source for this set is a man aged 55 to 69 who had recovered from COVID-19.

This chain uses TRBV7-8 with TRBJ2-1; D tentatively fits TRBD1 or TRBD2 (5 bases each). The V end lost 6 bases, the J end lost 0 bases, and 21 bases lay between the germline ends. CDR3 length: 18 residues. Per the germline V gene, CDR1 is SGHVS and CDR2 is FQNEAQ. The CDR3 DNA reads TGTGCCAGCAGTCGACAGAGTGGGAGACTTAGCTCCTACAATGAGCAGTTCTTC. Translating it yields CASSRQSGRLSSYNEQFF. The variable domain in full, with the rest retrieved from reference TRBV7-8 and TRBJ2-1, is GAGVSQSPRYKVAKRGQDVALRCDPISGHVSLFWYQQALGQGPEFLTYFQNEAQLDKSGLPSDRFFAERPEGSVSTLKIQRTQQEDSAVYLCASSRQSGRLSSYNEQFFGPGTRLTVL.

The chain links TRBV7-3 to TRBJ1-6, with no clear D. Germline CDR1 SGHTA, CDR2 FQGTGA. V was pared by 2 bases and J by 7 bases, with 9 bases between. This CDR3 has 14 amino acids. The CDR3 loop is CASSLGQLNSPLHF. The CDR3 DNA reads TGTGCCAGCAGCTTAGGGCAGCTCAATTCACCCCTCCACTTT.

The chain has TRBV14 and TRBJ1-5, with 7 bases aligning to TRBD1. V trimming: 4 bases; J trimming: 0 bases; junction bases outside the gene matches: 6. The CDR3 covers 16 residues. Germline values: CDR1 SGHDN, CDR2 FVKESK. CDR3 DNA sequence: TGTGCCAGCAGCCTGGGGACAGATCATAGCAATCAGCCCCAGCATTTT. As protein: CASSLGTDHSNQPQHF.

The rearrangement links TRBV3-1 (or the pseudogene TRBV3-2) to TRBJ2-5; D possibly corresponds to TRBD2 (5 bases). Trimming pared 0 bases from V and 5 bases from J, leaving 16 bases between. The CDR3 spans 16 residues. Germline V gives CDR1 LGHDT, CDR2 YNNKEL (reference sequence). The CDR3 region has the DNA TGTGCCAGCAGCCAAGATCTGTCTAGCCCGTTGGAGACCCAGTACTTC. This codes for CASSQDLSSPLETQYF.

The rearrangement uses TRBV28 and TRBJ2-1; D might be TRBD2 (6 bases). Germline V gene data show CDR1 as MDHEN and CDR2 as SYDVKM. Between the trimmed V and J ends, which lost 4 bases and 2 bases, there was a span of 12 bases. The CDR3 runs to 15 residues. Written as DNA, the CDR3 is TGTGCCAGCAGTTCGTCGGGACTTCCCTACAATGAGCAGTTCTTC. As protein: CASSSSGLPYNEQFF. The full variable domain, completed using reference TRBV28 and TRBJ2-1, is DVKVTQSSRYLVKRTGEKVFLECVQDMDHENMFWYRQDPGLGLRLIYFSYDVKMKEKGDIPEGYSVSREKKERFSLILESASTNQTSMYLCASSSSGLPYNEQFFGPGTRLTVL.

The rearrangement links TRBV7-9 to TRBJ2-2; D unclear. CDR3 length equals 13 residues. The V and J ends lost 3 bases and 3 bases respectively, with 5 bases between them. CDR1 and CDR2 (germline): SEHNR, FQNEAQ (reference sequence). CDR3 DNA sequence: TGTGCCAGCAGCTTTAAGCACACCGGGGAGCTGTTTTTT. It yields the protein CASSFKHTGELFF.

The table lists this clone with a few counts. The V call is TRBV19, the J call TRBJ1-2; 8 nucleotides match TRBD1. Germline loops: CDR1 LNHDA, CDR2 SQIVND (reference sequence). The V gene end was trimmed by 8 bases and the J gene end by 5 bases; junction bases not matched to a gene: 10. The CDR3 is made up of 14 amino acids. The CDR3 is CASWPGQERYGYTF. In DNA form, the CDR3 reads TGTGCCAGTTGGCCGGGACAGGAACGTTATGGCTACACCTTC.

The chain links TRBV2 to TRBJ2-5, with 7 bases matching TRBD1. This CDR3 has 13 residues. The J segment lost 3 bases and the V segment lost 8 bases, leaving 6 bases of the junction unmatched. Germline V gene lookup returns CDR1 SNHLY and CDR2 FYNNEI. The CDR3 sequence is CASGGQDEETQYF. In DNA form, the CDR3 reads TGTGCCAGCGGTGGACAGGACGAAGAGACCCAGTACTTC.

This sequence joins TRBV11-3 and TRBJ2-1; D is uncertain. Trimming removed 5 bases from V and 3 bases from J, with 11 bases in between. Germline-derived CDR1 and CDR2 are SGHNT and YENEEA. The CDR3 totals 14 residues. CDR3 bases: TGTGCCAGCAGCCCCGATCCCTACTACAATGAGCAGTTCTTC. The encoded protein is CASSPDPYYNEQFF. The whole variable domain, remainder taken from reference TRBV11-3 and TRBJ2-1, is EAGVVQSPRYKIIEKKQPVAFWCNPISGHNTLYWYLQNLGQGPELLIRYENEEAVDDSQLPKDRFSAERLKGVDSTLKIQPAELGDSAVYLCASSPDPYYNEQFFGPGTRLTVL.

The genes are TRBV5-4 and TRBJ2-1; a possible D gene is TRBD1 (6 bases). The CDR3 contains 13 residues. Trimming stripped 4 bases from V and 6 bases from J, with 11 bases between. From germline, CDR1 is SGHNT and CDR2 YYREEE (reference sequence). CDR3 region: CASSVDRPNEQFF. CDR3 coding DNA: TGTGCCAGCAGCGTAGACAGGCCCAATGAGCAGTTCTTC.

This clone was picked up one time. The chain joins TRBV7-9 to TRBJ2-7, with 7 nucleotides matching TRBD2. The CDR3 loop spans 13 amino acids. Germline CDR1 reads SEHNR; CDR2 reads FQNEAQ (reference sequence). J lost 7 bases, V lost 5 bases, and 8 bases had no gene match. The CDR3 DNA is TGTGCCAGCAGCCTACCGCGGGGAGGGGAGCAGTACTTC. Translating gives CASSLPRGGEQYF.

In DNA form, the CDR3 reads TGTGCCAGCAGAAAGGACAGCAGCTCCTACGAGCAGTACTTC. Translated: CASRKDSSSYEQYF. The genes are TRBV6-5 and TRBJ2-7; tentative D call: TRBD1 (6 bases). The V gene's germline CDR1 is MNHEY and CDR2 SVGAGI. The V gene lost 6 bases and the J gene lost 0 bases, with 12 bases spanning the gap. The CDR3 length is 14 residues.

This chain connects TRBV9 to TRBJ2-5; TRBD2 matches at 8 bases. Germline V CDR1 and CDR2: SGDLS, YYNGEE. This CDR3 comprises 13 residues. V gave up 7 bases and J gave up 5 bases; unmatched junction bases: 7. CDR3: CASGGGPWETQYF. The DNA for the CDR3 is TGTGCCAGCGGCGGGGGGCCCTGGGAGACCCAGTACTTC.

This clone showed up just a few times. CDR3 sequence (DNA): TGTGCCAGCAGTGGACAGAACACTGAAGCTTTCTTT. This codes for CASSGQNTEAFF. The rearrangement joins TRBV9 to TRBJ1-1; D might be TRBD1 (5 bases). V gave up 5 bases and J gave up 1 base, with 6 bases separating them. CDR3 length: 12 amino acids. CDR1 SGDLS and CDR2 YYNGEE come from the germline V gene.

CDR3 nucleotide sequence: TGTGCCAGCAGCGGACAGGGAACAGATACGCAGTATTTT. Protein: CASSGQGTDTQYF. The chain carries TRBV28 and TRBJ2-3, with 8 positions matching TRBD1. With 6 bases clipped from V and 3 bases from J, the junction kept 2 bases outside the gene matches. CDR3 size: 13 residues. From germline, CDR1 is MDHEN and CDR2 SYDVKM.

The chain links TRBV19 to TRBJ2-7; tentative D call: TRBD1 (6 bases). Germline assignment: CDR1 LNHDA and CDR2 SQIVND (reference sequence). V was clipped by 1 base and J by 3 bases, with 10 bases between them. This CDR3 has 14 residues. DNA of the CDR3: TGTGCCAGTAGTATAGGAACAGGGAACTACGAGCAGTACTTC. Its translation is CASSIGTGNYEQYF.

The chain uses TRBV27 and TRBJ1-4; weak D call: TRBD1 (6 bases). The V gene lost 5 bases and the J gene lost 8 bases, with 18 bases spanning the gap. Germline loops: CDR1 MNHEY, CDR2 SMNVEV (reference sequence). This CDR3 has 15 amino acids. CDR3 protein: CASSPPNRVGEKLFF. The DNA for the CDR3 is TGTGCCAGCAGTCCCCCCAACAGGGTAGGGGAAAAACTGTTTTTT.

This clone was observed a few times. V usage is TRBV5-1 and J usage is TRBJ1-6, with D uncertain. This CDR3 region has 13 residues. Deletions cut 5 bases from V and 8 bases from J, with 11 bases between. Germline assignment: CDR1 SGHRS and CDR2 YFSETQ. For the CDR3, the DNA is TGCGCCAGCAGAGAGGCCCATGATTCACCCCTCCACTTT. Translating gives CASREAHDSPLHF.

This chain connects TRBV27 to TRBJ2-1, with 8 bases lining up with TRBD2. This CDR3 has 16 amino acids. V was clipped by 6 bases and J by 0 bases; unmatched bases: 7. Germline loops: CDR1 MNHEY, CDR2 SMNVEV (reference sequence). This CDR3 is CASRLSGRGSYNEQFF. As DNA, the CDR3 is TGTGCCAGCAGACTAAGCGGGAGAGGCTCCTACAATGAGCAGTTCTTC.

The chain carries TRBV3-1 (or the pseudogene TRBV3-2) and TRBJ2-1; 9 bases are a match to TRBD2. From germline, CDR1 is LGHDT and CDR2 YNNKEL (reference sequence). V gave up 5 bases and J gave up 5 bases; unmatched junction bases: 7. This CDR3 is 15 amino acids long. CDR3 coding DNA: TGTGCCAGCAGCTTCCCGGGACTAGCTAACAATGAGCAGTTCTTC. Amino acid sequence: CASSFPGLANNEQFF.

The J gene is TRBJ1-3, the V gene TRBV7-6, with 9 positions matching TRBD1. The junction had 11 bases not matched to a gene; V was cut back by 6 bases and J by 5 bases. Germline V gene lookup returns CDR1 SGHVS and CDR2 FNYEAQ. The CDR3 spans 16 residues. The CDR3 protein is CASSSNPGQGRNTIYF. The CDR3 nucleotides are TGTGCCAGCAGTTCCAATCCGGGACAGGGTAGAAACACCATATATTTT.

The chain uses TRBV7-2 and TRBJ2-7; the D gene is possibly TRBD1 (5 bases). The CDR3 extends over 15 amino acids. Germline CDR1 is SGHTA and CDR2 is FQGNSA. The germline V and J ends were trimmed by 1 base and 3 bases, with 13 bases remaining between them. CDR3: CASSLVSGKDYEQYF. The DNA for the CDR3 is TGTGCCAGCAGCTTAGTGTCAGGGAAAGACTACGAGCAGTACTTC.

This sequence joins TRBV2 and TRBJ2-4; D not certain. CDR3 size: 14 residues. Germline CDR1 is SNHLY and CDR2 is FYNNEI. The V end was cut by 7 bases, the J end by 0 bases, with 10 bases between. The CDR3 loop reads CASTEELAKNIQYF. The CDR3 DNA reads TGTGCCAGCACTGAGGAGCTAGCCAAAAACATTCAGTACTTC.

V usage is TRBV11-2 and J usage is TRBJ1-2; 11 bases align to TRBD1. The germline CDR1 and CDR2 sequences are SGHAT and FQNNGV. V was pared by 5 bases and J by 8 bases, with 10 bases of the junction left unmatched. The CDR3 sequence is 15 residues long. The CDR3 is CASSRDRGVLVGYTF. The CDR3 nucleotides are TGTGCCAGCAGCCGGGACAGGGGGGTATTAGTGGGCTACACCTTC.

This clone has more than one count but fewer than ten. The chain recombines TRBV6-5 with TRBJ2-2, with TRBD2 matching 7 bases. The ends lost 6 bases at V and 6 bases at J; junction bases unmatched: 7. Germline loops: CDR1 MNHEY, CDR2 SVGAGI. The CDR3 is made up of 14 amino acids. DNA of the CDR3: TGTGCCAGCAGGGGGAGGGGAGGGTCCGGGGAGCTGTTTTTT. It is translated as CASRGRGGSGELFF.

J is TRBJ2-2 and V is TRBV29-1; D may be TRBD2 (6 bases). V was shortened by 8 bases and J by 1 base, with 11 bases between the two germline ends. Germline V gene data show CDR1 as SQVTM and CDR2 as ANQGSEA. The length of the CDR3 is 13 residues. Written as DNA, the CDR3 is TGCAGCACGGGACTGCTGAACACCGGGGAGCTGTTTTTT. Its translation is CSTGLLNTGELFF.

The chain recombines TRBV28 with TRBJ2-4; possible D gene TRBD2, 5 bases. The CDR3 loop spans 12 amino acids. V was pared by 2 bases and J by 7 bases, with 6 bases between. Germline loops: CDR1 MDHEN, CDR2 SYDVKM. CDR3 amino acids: CASSLGENIQYF. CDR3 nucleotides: TGTGCCAGCAGTTTAGGGGAGAACATTCAGTACTTC.